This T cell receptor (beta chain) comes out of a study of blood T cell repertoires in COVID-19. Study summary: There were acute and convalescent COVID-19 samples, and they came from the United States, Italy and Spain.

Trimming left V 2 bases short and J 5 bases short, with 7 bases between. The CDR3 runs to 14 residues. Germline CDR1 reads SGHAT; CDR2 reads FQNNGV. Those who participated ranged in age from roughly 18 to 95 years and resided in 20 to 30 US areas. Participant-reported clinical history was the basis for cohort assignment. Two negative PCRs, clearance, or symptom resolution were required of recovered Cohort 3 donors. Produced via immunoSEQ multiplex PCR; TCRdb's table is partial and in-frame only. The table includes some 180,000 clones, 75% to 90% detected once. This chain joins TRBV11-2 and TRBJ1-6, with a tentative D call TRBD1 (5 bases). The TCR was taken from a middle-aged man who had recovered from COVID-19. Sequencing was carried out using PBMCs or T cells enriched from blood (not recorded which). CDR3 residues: CASSLPGNNSPLHF. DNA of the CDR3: TGTGCCAGCAGCTTACCAGGGAATAATTCACCCCTCCACTTT.